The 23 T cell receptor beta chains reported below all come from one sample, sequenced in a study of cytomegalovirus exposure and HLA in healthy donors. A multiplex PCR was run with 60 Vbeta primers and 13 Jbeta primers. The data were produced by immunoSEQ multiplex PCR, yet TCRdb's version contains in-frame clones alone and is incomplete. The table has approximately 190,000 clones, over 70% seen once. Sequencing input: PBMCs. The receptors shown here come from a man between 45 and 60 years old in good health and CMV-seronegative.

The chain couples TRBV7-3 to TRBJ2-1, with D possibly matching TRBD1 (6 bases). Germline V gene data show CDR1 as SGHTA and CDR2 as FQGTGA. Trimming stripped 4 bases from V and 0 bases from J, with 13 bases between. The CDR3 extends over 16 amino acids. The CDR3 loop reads CASSSDRFSSYNEQFF. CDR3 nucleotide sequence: TGTGCCAGCAGCTCAGACAGGTTCAGCTCCTACAATGAGCAGTTCTTC.

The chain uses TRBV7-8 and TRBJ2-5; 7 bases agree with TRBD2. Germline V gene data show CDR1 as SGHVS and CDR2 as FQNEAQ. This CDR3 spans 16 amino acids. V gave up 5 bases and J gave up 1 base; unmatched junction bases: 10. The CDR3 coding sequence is TGTGCCAGCAGCGGACTCGGGGGGAATTTCCAAGAGACCCAGTACTTC. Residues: CASSGLGGNFQETQYF.

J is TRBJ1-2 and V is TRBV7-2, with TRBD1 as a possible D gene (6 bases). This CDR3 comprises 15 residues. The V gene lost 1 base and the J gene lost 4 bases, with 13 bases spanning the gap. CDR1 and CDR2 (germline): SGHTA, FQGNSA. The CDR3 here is CASSLVFGTTYGYTF. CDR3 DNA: TGTGCCAGCAGCTTAGTATTTGGGACAACCTATGGCTACACCTTC.

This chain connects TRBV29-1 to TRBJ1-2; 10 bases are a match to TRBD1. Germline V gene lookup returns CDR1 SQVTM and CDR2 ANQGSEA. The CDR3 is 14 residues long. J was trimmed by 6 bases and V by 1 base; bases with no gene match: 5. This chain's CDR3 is CSVEGGTGDNGYTF. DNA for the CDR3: TGCAGCGTTGAAGGGGGGACAGGGGATAATGGCTACACCTTC.

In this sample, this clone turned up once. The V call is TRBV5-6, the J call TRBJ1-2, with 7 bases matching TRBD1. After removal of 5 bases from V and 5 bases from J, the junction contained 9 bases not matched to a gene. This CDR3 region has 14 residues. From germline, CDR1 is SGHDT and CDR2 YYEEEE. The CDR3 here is CASRRDSALYGYTF. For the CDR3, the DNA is TGTGCCAGCAGACGGGACAGCGCACTGTATGGCTACACCTTC.

The CDR3 bases are TGTGCCTGGAGTGAAACCGGGCAGGGTAAAAAACTGTTTTTT. Translated: CAWSETGQGKKLFF. The rearrangement joins TRBV30 to TRBJ1-4; TRBD1 is a possible D gene (5 bases). This CDR3 is 14 amino acids long. Trimming shortened V by 1 base and J by 9 bases, and 15 bases separated the two germline ends. Germline V CDR1 and CDR2: GTSNPN, SVGIG (reference sequence).

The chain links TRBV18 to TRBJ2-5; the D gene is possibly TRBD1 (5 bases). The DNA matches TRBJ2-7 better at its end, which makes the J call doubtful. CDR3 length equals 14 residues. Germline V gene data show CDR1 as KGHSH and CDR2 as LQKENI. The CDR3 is CASSPNQGSYEQYF. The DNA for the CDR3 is TGTGCCAGCTCACCAAATCAGGGTAGCTACGAGCAGTACTTC.

CDR3 sequence reads: CASSLRPGTGFNQPQHF. The CDR3 DNA sequence: TGTGCCAGCAGCTTGAGGCCAGGGACAGGGTTTAATCAGCCCCAGCATTTT. J is TRBJ1-5 and V is TRBV27, with 9 bases matching TRBD1. From germline, CDR1 is MNHEY and CDR2 SMNVEV (reference sequence). The CDR3 is 17 residues long. V dropped 6 bases and J dropped 4; count of bases not matched to a gene: 13.

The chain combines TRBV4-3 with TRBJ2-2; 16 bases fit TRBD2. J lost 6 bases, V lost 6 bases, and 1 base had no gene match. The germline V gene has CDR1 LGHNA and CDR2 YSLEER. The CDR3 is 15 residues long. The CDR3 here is CASRGLAGGPGELFF. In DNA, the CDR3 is TGCGCCAGCAGGGGACTAGCGGGGGGGCCCGGGGAGCTGTTTTTT.

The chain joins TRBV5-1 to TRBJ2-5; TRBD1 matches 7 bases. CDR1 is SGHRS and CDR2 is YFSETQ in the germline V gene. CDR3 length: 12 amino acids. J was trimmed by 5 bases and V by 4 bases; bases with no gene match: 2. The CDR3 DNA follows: TGCGCCAGCAGCACAGGGGAGGAGACCCAGTACTTC. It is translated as CASSTGEETQYF.

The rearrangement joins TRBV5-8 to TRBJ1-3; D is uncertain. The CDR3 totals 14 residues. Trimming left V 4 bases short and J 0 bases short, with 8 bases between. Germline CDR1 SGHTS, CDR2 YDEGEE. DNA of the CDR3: TGTGCCAGCAGCCTAGGGAGCTCTGGAAACACCATATATTTT. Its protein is CASSLGSSGNTIYF.

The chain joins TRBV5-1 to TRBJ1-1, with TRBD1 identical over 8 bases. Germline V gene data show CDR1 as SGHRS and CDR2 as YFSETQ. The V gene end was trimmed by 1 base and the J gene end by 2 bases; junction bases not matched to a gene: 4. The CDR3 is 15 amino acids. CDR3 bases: TGCGCCAGCAGCTTGCCCTCAGGGGGCAACACTGAAGCTTTCTTT. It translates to CASSLPSGGNTEAFF.

CDR3 sequence reads: CASGPGLAGSHGELFF. The CDR3 region has the DNA TGTGCTAGTGGACCGGGACTAGCGGGCTCCCACGGGGAGCTGTTTTTT. The chain has TRBV12-5 and TRBJ2-2, with TRBD2 identical over 12 bases. Unmatched junction bases numbered 9, after V lost 6 bases and J lost 7 bases. Germline V gene data show CDR1 as LGHNT and CDR2 as FRNRAP. This CDR3 contains 16 residues.

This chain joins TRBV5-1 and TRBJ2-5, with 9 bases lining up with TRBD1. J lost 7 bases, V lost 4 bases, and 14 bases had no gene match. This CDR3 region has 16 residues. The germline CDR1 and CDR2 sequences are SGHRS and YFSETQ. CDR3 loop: CASSLRTGALKGTQYF. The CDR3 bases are TGCGCCAGCAGCCTAAGGACAGGGGCGCTAAAGGGGACCCAGTACTTC. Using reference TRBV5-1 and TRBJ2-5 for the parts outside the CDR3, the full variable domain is KAGVTQTPRYLIKTRGQQVTLSCSPISGHRSVSWYQQTPGQGLQFLFEYFSETQRNKGNFPGRFSGRQFSNSRSEMNVSTLELGDSALYLCASSLRTGALKGTQYFGPGTRLLVL.

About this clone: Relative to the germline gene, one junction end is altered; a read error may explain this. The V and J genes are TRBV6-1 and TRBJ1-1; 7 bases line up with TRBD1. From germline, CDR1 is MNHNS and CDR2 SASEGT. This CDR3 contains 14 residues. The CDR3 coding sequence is TGTGCCAGCAGAGAAGAGGGGGCTAGCACTGAAGCTTTCTTT. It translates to CASREEGASTEAFF.

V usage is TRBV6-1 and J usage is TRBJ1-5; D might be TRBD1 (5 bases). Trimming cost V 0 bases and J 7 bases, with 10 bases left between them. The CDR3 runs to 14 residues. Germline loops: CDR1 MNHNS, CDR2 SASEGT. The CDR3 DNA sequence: TGTGCCAGCAGTGAAGCGCCAGGGCAACAGCCCCAGCATTTT. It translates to CASSEAPGQQPQHF.

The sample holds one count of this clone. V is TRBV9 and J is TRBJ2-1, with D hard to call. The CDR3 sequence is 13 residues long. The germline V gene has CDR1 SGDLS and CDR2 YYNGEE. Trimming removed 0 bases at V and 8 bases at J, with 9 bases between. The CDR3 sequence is CASSVGVPDEQFF. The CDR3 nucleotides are TGTGCCAGCAGCGTAGGAGTGCCGGATGAGCAGTTCTTC.

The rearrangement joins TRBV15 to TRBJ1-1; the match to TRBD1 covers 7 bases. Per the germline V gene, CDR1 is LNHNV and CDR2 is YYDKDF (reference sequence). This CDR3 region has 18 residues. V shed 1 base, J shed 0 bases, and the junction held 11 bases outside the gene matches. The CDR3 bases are TGTGCCACCAGCAGAGGACCAACAGGGGCAGTACTGAACACTGAAGCTTTCTTT. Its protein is CATSRGPTGAVLNTEAFF.

This chain's CDR3 is CASSLTQGGLAEAFF. The CDR3 DNA is TGCGCCAGCAGCTTGACACAGGGTGGGTTGGCTGAAGCTTTCTTT. V gene TRBV5-1 combines with J gene TRBJ1-1, with TRBD1 as a possible D gene (6 bases). This CDR3 has 15 amino acids. Germline values: CDR1 SGHRS, CDR2 YFSETQ. The V end lost 1 base, the J end lost 6 bases, and 16 bases lay between the germline ends.

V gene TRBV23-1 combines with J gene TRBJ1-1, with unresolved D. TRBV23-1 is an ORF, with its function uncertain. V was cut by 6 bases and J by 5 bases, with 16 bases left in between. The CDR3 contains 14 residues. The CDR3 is CASSRAGMATEAFF. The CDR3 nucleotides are TGCGCCAGCAGCCGAGCGGGGATGGCGACTGAAGCTTTCTTT.

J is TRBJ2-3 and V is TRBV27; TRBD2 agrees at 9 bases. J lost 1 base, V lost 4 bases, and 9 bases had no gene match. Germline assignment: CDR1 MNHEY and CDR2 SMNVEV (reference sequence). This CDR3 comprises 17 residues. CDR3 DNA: TGTGCCAGCAGTTCGACTGGCGGGGGGGGCGGCACAGATACGCAGTATTTT. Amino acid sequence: CASSSTGGGGGTDTQYF.

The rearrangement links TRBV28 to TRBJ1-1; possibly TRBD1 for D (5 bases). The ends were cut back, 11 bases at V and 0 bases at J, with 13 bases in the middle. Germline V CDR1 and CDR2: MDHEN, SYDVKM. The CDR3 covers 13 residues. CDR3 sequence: CAGGTELNTEAFF. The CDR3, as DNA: TGTGCCGGCGGGACCGAACTGAACACTGAAGCTTTCTTT.

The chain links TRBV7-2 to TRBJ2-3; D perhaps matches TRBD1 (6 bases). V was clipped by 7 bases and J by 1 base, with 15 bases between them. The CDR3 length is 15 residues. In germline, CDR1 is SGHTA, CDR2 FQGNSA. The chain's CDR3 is CASTPRGFGTDTQYF. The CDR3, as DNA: TGTGCCAGCACCCCAAGGGGGTTCGGCACAGATACGCAGTATTTT. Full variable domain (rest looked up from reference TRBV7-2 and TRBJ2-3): GAGVSQSPSNKVTEKGKDVELRCDPISGHTALYWYRQSLGQGLEFLIYFQGNSAPDKSGLPSDRFSAERTGGSVSTLTIQRTQQEDSAVYLCASTPRGFGTDTQYFGPGTRLTVL.